This passage covers 9 T cell receptor beta chains from one sample sequenced in a study of T cell changes during pregnancy in multiple sclerosis. Produced via immunoSEQ multiplex PCR; TCRdb's table is partial and in-frame only. The table includes about 49,000 clones, around 94% detected once. Sequenced material: CD8+ T cells from peripheral blood mononuclear cells, taken before pregnancy. These receptors all come from a female donor with multiple sclerosis, enrolled in a pregnancy study.

The CDR3 sequence is CASSPGQGLSEAFF. CDR3 DNA sequence: TGTGCCAGCAGCCCAGGACAGGGGCTATCGGAAGCTTTCTTT. The chain joins TRBV7-6 to TRBJ1-1; TRBD1 agrees at 9 bases. Germline assignment: CDR1 SGHVS and CDR2 FNYEAQ. The CDR3 covers 14 residues. Unmatched junction bases numbered 9, after V lost 5 bases and J lost 8 bases.

The chain employs TRBV11-2 and TRBJ2-7; TRBD1 matches at 7 bases. CDR3 size: 16 residues. With V trimmed by 1 base and J by 3 bases, 9 bases remained unmatched. Germline V gene sequence: CDR1 SGHAT, CDR2 FQNNGV. CDR3 amino acids: CASSLGTGTVGYEQYF. CDR3 in DNA: TGTGCCAGCAGCTTAGGCACCGGGACAGTGGGCTACGAGCAGTACTTC.

This chain connects TRBV7-6 to TRBJ2-1; possible D gene TRBD2, 6 bases. V lost 2 bases and J lost 5, with 19 bases in between. The CDR3 is 17 residues long. In germline, CDR1 is SGHVS, CDR2 FNYEAQ. The CDR3 reads CASSLRRRAGGDNEQFF. CDR3 coding DNA: TGTGCCAGCAGCTTACGGCGTCGAGCGGGCGGAGACAATGAGCAGTTCTTC. The whole variable domain, filled in from reference TRBV7-6 and TRBJ2-1, reads GAGVSQSPRYKVTKRGQDVALRCDPISGHVSLYWYRQALGQGPEFLTYFNYEAQQDKSGLPNDRFSAERPEGSISTLTIQRTEQRDSAMYRCASSLRRRAGGDNEQFFGPGTRLTVL.

V and J are TRBV12-2 and TRBJ2-3; the table names TRBD1, a call not compared with the DNA. TRBV12-2 is shown as a pseudogene. This CDR3 has 16 amino acids. Written as DNA, the CDR3 is TGTGCAAGTCGCTTGTCAGGGGGCCGTAGCACAGATACGCAGTATTTT. Its protein product is CASRLSGGRSTDTQYF.

This chain uses TRBV6-1 with TRBJ2-7, with 9 bases fitting TRBD1. Germline lookup yields CDR1 MNHNS and CDR2 SASEGT. The CDR3 extends over 15 amino acids. Trimming took 5 bases from V and 2 from J; bases not matched to a gene: 7. CDR3: CASSTSGTGTYEQYF. CDR3 bases: TGTGCCAGCAGTACATCCGGGACAGGGACCTACGAGCAGTACTTC.

The sample holds one count of this clone. The chain uses TRBV9 and TRBJ1-1, with no clear D. Between the trimmed V and J ends, which lost 2 bases and 1 base, there was a span of 6 bases. The CDR3 runs 13 residues. Germline values: CDR1 SGDLS, CDR2 YYNGEE. Written as DNA, the CDR3 is TGTGCCAGCAGCGTTCAGGAGAACACTGAAGCTTTCTTT. Translated, it gives CASSVQENTEAFF.

The CDR3 DNA is TGTGCCAGCAGCGGACAGGGGTATAGCAATCAGCCCCAGCATTTT. This codes for CASSGQGYSNQPQHF. This chain joins TRBV7-9 and TRBJ1-5; 9 positions agree with TRBD1. CDR1 and CDR2 (germline): SEHNR, FQNEAQ (reference sequence). The trim removed 5 bases at V and 0 bases at J, leaving 2 bases unmatched. This CDR3 is built from 15 residues.

This chain links TRBV4-1 with TRBJ2-7; D remains unclear. Germline assignment: CDR1 MGHRA and CDR2 YSYEKL. The CDR3 contains 14 residues. V gave up 0 bases and J gave up 0 bases, with 6 bases separating them. CDR3 sequence: CASSQDFSSYEQYF. Here the CDR3 DNA reads TGCGCCAGCAGCCAAGATTTCTCCTCCTACGAGCAGTACTTC.

The rearrangement uses TRBV5-1 and TRBJ2-1; TRBD2 agrees at 10 bases. This CDR3 is 14 amino acids long. V shed 4 bases, J shed 6 bases, and the junction held 4 bases outside the gene matches. Germline values: CDR1 SGHRS, CDR2 YFSETQ. CDR3 nucleotide sequence: TGCGCCAGCAGCGGGACTAGCGTAGGCAATGAGCAGTTCTTC. Translation gives CASSGTSVGNEQFF.